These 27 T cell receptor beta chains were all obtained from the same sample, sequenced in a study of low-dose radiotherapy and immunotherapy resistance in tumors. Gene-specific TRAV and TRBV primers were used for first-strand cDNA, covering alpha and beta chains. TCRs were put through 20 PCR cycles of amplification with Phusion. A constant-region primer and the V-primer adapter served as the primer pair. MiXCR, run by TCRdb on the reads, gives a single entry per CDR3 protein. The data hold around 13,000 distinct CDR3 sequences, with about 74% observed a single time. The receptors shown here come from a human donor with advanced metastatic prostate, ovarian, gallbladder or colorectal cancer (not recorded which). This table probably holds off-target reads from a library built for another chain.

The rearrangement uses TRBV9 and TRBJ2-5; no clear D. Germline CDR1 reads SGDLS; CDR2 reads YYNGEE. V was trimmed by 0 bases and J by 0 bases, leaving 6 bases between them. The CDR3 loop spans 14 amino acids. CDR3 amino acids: CASSVGGNQETQYF. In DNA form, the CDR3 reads TGTGCCAGCAGCGTAGGAGGAAACCAAGAGACCCAGTACTTC.

The CDR3 DNA is TGTGCCAGCCAAATAATCGGACCAGCCTACAATGAGCAGTTCTTC. It specifies CASQIIGPAYNEQFF. The J gene is TRBJ2-1, the V gene TRBV2; no clear D gene. The CDR3 consists of 15 residues. CDR1 and CDR2 from the germline V gene are SNHLY and FYNNEI. V dropped 8 bases and J dropped 2 bases, with 16 bases sitting between them.

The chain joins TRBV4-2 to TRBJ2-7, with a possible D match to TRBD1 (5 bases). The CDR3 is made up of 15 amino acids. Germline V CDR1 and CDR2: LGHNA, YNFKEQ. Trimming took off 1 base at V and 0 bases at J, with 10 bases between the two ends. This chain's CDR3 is CASSQVRQGSYEQYF. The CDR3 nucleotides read TGTGCCAGCAGCCAAGTGCGGCAGGGCTCCTACGAGCAGTACTTC.

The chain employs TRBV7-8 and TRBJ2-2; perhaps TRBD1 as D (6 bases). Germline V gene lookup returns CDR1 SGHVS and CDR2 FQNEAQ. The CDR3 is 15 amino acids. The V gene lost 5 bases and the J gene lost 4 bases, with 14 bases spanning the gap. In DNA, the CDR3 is TGTGCCAGCAGCCAAGGGACAACCCGCACCGGGGAGCTGTTTTTT. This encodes CASSQGTTRTGELFF.

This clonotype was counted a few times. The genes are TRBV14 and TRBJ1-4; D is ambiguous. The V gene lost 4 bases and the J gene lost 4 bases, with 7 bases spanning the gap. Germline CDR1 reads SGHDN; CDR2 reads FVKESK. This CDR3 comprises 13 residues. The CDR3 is CASSRAFNEKLFF. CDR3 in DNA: TGTGCCAGCAGCCGGGCCTTTAATGAAAAACTGTTTTTT.

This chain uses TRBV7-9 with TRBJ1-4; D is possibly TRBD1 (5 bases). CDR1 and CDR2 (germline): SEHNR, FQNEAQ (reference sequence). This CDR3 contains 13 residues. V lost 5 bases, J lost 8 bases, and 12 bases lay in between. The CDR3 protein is CASSRGVAEKLFF. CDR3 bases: TGTGCCAGCAGCAGGGGAGTGGCGGAAAAACTGTTTTTT. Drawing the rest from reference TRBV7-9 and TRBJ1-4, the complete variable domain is DTGVSQNPRHKITKRGQNVTFRCDPISEHNRLYWYRQTLGQGPEFLTYFQNEAQLEKSRLLSDRFSAERPKGSFSTLEIQRTEQGDSAMYLCASSRGVAEKLFFGSGTQLSVL.

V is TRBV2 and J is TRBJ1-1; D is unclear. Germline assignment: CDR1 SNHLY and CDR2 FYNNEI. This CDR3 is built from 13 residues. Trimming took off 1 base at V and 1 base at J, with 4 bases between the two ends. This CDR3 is CASSEGENTEAFF. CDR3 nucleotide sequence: TGTGCCAGCAGTGAAGGCGAGAACACTGAAGCTTTCTTT.

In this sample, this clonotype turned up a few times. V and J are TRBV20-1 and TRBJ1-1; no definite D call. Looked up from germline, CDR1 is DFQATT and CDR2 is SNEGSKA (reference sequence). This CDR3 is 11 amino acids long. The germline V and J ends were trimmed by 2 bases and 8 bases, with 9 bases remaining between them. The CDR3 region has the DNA TGCAGTGCTAGAAAGGCCCGAGAAGCTTTCTTT. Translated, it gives CSARKAREAFF.

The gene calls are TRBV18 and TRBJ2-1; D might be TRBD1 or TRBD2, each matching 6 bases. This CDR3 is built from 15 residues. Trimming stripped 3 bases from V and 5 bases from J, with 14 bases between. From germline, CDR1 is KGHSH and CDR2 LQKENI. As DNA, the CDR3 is TGTGCCAGCTCACCCATTACCGGGGGCGACAATGAGCAGTTCTTC. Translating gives CASSPITGGDNEQFF.

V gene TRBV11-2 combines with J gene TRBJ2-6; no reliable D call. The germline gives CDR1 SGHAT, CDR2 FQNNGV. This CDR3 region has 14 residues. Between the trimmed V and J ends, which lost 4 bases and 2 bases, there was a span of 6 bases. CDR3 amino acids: CASSSTTGANVLTF. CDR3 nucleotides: TGTGCCAGCAGCTCAACGACTGGGGCCAACGTCCTGACTTTC.

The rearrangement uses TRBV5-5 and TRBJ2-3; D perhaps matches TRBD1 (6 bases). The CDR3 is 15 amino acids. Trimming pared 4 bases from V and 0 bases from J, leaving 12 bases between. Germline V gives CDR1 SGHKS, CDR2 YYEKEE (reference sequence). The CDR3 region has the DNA TGTGCCAGCAGCCCCGGACAGTGTAGCACAGATACGCAGTATTTT. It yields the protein CASSPGQCSTDTQYF.

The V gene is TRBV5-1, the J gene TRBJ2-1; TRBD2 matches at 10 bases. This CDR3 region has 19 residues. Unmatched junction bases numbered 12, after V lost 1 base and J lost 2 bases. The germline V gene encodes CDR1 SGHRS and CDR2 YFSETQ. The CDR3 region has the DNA TGCGCCAGCAGCTTGTTTCTCCTAGCGGGGGATAAAACCTACAATGAGCAGTTCTTC. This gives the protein CASSLFLLAGDKTYNEQFF.

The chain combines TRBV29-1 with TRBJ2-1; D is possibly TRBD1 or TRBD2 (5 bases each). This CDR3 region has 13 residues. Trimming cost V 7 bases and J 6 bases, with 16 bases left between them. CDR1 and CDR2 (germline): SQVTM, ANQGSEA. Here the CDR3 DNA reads TGCAGCGGTACCGGGACGGGCCCCAATGAGCAGTTCTTC. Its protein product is CSGTGTGPNEQFF.

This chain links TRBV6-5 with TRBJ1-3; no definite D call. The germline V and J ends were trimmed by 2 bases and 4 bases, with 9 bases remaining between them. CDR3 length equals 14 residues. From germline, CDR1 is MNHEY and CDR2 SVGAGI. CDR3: CASSYRIGGNTIYF. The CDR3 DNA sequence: TGTGCCAGCAGTTACAGGATAGGAGGAAACACCATATATTTT.

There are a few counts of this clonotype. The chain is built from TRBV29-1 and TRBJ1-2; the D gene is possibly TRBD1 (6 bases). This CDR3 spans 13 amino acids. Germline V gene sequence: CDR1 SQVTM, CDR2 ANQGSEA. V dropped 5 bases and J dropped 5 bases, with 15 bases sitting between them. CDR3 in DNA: TGCAGCGTTTCGTTGGGGGCGCGGTATGGCTACACCTTC. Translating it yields CSVSLGARYGYTF.

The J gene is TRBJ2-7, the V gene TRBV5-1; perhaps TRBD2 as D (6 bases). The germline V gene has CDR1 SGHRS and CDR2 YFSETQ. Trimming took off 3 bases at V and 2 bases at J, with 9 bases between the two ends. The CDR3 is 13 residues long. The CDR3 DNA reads TGCGCCAGCAGCTCGGAGGGGACCTACGAGCAGTACTTC. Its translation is CASSSEGTYEQYF.

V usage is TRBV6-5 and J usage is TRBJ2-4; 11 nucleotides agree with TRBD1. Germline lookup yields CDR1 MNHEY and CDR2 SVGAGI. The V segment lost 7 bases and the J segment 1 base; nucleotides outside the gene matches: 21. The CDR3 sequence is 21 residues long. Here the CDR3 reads CASTNEPKDRGPRRAKNIQYF. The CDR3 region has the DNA TGTGCCAGCACCAACGAGCCTAAGGACAGGGGGCCTCGTCGGGCCAAAAACATTCAGTACTTC.

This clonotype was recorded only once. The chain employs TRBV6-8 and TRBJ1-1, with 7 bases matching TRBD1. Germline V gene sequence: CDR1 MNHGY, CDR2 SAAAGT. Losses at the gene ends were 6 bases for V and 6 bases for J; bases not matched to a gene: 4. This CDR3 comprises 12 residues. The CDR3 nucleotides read TGTGCCAGCAGCTTCAGGGGGTCTGAAGCTTTCTTT. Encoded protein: CASSFRGSEAFF.

The CDR3 DNA reads TGCGCCAGCAGCTTTGGCGGGGGGGCAGATACGCAGTATTTT. This gives the protein CASSFGGGADTQYF. The J gene is TRBJ2-3, the V gene TRBV5-1, with 9 bases identical to TRBD2. The CDR3 sequence is 14 residues long. In germline, CDR1 is SGHRS, CDR2 YFSETQ. V gave up 2 bases and J gave up 4 bases; unmatched junction bases: 2.

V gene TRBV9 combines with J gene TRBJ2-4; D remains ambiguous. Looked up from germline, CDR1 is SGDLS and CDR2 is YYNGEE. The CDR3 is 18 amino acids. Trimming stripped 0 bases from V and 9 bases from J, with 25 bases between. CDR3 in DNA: TGTGCCAGCAGCGTAGGCCACAGTTCTATGAAAGCGTTTGGCATTCAGTACTTC. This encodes CASSVGHSSMKAFGIQYF.

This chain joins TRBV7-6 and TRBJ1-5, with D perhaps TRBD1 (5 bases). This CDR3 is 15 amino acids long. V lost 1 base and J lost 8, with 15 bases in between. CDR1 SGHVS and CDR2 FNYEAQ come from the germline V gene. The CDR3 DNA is TGTGCCAGCAGCTTAGGGGACGGTGTTGGGGAGCCCCAGCATTTT. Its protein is CASSLGDGVGEPQHF.

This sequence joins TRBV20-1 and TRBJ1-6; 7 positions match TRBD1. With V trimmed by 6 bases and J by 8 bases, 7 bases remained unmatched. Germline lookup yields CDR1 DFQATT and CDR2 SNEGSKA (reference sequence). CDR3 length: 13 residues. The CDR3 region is CSAETGWDSPLHF. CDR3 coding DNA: TGCAGTGCCGAGACAGGGTGGGATTCACCCCTCCACTTT.

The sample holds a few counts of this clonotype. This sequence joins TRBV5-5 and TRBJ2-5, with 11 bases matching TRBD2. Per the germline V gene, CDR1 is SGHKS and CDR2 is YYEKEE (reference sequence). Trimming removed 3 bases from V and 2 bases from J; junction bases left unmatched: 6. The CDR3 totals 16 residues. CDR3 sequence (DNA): TGTGCCAGCAGCTCATCACTAGCGGGGGCGCAAGAGACCCAGTACTTC. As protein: CASSSSLAGAQETQYF.

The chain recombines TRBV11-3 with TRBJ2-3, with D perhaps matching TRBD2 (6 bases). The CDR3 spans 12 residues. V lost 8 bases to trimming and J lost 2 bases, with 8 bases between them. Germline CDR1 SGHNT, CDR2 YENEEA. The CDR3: CASRGDTDTQYF. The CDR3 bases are TGTGCCAGCCGCGGGGACACAGATACGCAGTATTTT.

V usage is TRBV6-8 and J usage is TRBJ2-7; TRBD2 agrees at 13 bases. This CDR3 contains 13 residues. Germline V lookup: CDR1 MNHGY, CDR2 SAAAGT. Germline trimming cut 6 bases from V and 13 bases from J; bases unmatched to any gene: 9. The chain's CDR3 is CASRRTSGGTSYF. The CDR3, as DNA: TGTGCCAGCAGGAGGACTAGCGGGGGAACCTCTTACTTC.

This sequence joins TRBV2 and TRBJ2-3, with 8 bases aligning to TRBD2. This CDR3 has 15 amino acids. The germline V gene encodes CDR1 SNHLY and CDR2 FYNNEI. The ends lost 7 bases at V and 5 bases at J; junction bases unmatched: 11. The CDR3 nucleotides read TGTGCCAGCAATGCTGGGCGGGCGGGAGGAGATACGCAGTATTTT. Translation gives CASNAGRAGGDTQYF. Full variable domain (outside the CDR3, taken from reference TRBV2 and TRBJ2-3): EPEVTQTPSHQVTQMGQEVILRCVPISNHLYFYWYRQILGQKVEFLVSFYNNEISEKSEIFDDQFSVERPDGSNFTLKIRSTKLEDSAMYFCASNAGRAGGDTQYFGPGTRLTVL.

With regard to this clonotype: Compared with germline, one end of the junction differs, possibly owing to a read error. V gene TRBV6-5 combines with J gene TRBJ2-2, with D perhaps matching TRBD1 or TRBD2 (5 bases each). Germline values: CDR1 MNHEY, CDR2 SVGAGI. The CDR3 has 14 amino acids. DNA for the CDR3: TGTGCCAGTACTAAGAGCAGGGAACACCGGGGAGCTGTTTTT. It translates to CASTKSREHRGAVF.